This T cell receptor (beta chain) is drawn from a study of cytomegalovirus exposure and HLA in healthy donors. Study results and limitations: Many donors carried some public TCRs, although rarity characterized most TCR sequences. As was reported, the classifier diagnosed cytomegalovirus status with high specificity and sensitivity.

Profiling relied on immunoSEQ multiplex PCR, and the TCRdb table lists in-frame clones only, not all of them. The sample carries some 250,000 clones, less than 95% recorded once. On this clone: Its target is not known.

The V end was cut by 10 bases, the J end by 1 base, with 13 bases between. The CDR3 runs to 13 residues. CDR1 LNHDA and CDR2 SQIVND come from the germline V gene (reference sequence). V and J are TRBV19 and TRBJ1-1; unclear D gene. This TCR derives from a woman under 40 in good health and CMV-seronegative. Sample: PBMCs. CDR3 protein: CATLEDPNTEAFF. CDR3 DNA sequence: TGTGCCACGTTAGAAGACCCGAACACTGAAGCTTTCTTT.